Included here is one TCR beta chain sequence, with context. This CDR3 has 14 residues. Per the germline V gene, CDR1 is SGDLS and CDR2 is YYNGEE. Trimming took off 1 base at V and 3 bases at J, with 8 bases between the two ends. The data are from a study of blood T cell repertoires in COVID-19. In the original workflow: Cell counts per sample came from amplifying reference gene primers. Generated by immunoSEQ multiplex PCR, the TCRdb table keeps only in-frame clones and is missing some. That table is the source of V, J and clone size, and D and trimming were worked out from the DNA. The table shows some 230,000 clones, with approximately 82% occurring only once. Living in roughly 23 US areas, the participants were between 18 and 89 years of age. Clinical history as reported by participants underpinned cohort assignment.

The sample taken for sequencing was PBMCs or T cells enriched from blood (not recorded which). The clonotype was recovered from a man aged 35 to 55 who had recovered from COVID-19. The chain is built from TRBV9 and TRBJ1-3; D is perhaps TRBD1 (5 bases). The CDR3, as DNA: TGTGCCAGCAGCGTAACAGGTTTTGGAAACACCATATATTTT. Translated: CASSVTGFGNTIYF.